Listed below are T cell receptor beta chains from one sample, sequenced in a study of cytomegalovirus exposure and HLA in healthy donors. Sequencing used immunoSEQ multiplex PCR; TCRdb keeps in-frame clones, though not all of them. The data hold roughly 120,000 clones, with 70% to 80% observed a single time. The sample consisted of PBMCs. Every receptor here comes from a woman younger than 35 in good health and CMV-seropositive. The CDR3 runs from the conserved cysteine through the conserved F or W. A D gene is named only where the DNA matches it firmly. Part of the rows lack a size; the others show once, few, many or a class for expanded clones.

V,J,size,length,D,DNA,CDR3
TRBV9,TRBJ2-5,once,16,NA,TGTGCCAGCAGCGTAGGGGCATCATGGTACCAAGAGACCCAGTACTTC,CASSVGASWYQETQYF
TRBV4-1,TRBJ2-5,NA,13,NA,TGCGCCAGCAGCCAAGAACGGGTTGAGACCCAGTACTTC,CASSQERVETQYF
TRBV25-1,TRBJ2-5,NA,13,NA,TGTGCCAGCAGTGAGGGTGGGGGGGAGACCCAGTACTTC,CASSEGGGETQYF
TRBV10-1,TRBJ2-1,NA,13,NA,TGCGCCAGCAGTGAGTCGGCTAGCAATGAGCAGTTCTTC,CASSESASNEQFF
TRBV28,TRBJ2-7,once,15,TRBD2,TGTGCCAGCAGTTCGGGGACTAGCGGCCTCTACGAGCAGTACTTC,CASSSGTSGLYEQYF
TRBV9,TRBJ2-7,few,15,NA,TGTGCCAGCAGCGTAGATACAGGGAACTCCTACGAGCAGTACTTC,CASSVDTGNSYEQYF
TRBV19,TRBJ1-5,NA,12,NA,TGTGCCAGTAGTCCTGGCCCCGCGCCCCAGCATTTT,CASSPGPAPQHF
TRBV7-9,TRBJ1-1,NA,14,NA,TGTGCCAGCAGCTTAGAGGGGTGGGACACTGAAGCTTTCTTT,CASSLEGWDTEAFF
TRBV5-4,TRBJ2-1,NA,15,TRBD2,TGTGCCAGCAGGGAGGGACTAGCGGGCGGCAATGAGCAGTTCTTC,CASREGLAGGNEQFF
TRBV5-4,TRBJ1-2,NA,13,NA,TGTGCCAGCAGCCTACCACAGGGACGGGGCTACACCTTC,CASSLPQGRGYTF
TRBV5-6,TRBJ2-7,NA,12,NA,TGTGCCAGCAGCCCGCAGGGGTACGAGCAGTACTTC,CASSPQGYEQYF
TRBV4-1,TRBJ2-7,NA,17,TRBD1,TGCGCCAGCAGCCAATCATGGGGGGGACAGGGGGTATACGAGCAGTACTTC,CASSQSWGGQGVYEQYF
TRBV7-9,TRBJ2-1,few,15,TRBD2,TGTGCCAGCAGCCGACTAGCGGGGCACAACAATGAGCAGTTCTTC,CASSRLAGHNNEQFF
TRBV7-9,TRBJ2-1,NA,13,NA,TGTGCCGGTCAGGGGTTTACAGCCAATGAGCAGTTCTTC,CAGQGFTANEQFF
TRBV5-1,TRBJ2-7,NA,14,TRBD2,TGCGCCAGTACTAGCGGCGCGAGTTCCTACGAGCAGTACTTC,CASTSGASSYEQYF
TRBV5-1,TRBJ1-3,few,15,NA,TGCGCCAGCAGCTCGGGGACAAACTCTGGAAACACCATATATTTT,CASSSGTNSGNTIYF
TRBV28,TRBJ2-4,NA,18,TRBD1,TGTGCCAGCAGTCCACCCCCCACAGGGGGAAGGGCCAAAAACATTCAGTACTTC,CASSPPPTGGRAKNIQYF
TRBV30,TRBJ1-6,once,13,NA,TGTGCCTGGGAAGGGAGTCAGAATTCACCCCTCCACTTT,CAWEGSQNSPLHF
TRBV25-1,TRBJ1-1,NA,13,TRBD1,TGTGCCAGCAGTGTACAGGGGGGCTCTGAAGCTTTCTTT,CASSVQGGSEAFF
TRBV5-1,TRBJ1-1,NA,14,TRBD1,TGCGCCAGCAGCTTTGGACAGGGGGGCACTGAAGCTTTCTTT,CASSFGQGGTEAFF
TRBV28,TRBJ1-4,NA,14,NA,TGTGCCAGCAGTTTAACCGGTACTGGTGAAAAACTGTTTTTT,CASSLTGTGEKLFF